The 15 T cell receptor beta chains presented below share a single source sample, sequenced in a study of radiation and T cells in renal cell carcinoma. Time point indicated: blood 2 weeks post-SBRT. Treatment here: 15 Gy SBRT to primary tumor, nephrectomy 4 weeks later. Profiled with immunoSEQ multiplex PCR; TCRdb holds only in-frame clones, not every one. The sample lists 60,000 to 80,000 clones; around 76% were seen once. This material consisted of blood, taken from a patient whose treatment included radiotherapy and nephrectomy. The receptors derive from a man aged 55-75 years with renal cell carcinoma.

V gene TRBV29-1 combines with J gene TRBJ2-7; no clear D gene. CDR1 is SQVTM and CDR2 is ANQGSEA in the germline V gene. The V end lost 0 bases, the J end lost 4 bases, and 13 bases lay between the germline ends. This CDR3 is built from 14 residues. CDR3: CSVEDRTSTYEQYF. CDR3 nucleotides: TGCAGCGTTGAAGATAGAACCAGTACGTACGAGCAGTACTTC.

This chain links TRBV10-2 with TRBJ2-1; the D gene is possibly TRBD2 (6 bases). The CDR3 consists of 12 residues. V lost 7 bases and J 6 bases, leaving 10 bases between the germline ends. Looked up from germline, CDR1 is WSHSY and CDR2 is SAAADI. The CDR3: CASTLSGNEQFF. The CDR3 nucleotides read TGCGCCAGCACCCTTAGCGGCAATGAGCAGTTCTTC.

The CDR3 DNA sequence: TGTGCCAGCAGCTACGCGGGGTCCCAAGAGACCCAGTACTTC. Amino acid sequence: CASSYAGSQETQYF. The chain combines TRBV5-6 with TRBJ2-5; TRBD2 might be the D (6 bases). This CDR3 contains 14 residues. The germline gives CDR1 SGHDT, CDR2 YYEEEE. V was shortened by 3 bases and J by 1 base, with 10 bases between the two germline ends.

This clone appeared many times. The CDR3 bases are TGTGCCAGCAGTTACTCCGCAACTGGGGACACTGAAGCTTTCTTT. Amino acids: CASSYSATGDTEAFF. V usage is TRBV6-5 and J usage is TRBJ1-1; the D is unclear. Germline-derived CDR1 and CDR2 are MNHEY and SVGAGI. Trimming cost V 0 bases and J 3 bases, with 11 bases left between them. The CDR3 length is 15 residues.

V gene TRBV29-1 combines with J gene TRBJ2-4; D is undetermined. The CDR3 runs to 11 residues. Germline V gene data show CDR1 as SQVTM and CDR2 as ANQGSEA. Trimming removed 1 base at V and 8 bases at J, with 6 bases between. This CDR3 reads CSVEVGDIQYF. The DNA of the CDR3 is TGCAGCGTTGAAGTGGGCGACATTCAGTACTTC.

V and J are TRBV4-1 and TRBJ2-1, with 8 bases matching TRBD2. The V gene end was trimmed by 3 bases and the J gene end by 4 bases; junction bases not matched to a gene: 8. Looked up from germline, CDR1 is MGHRA and CDR2 is YSYEKL. The CDR3 is 16 residues long. The CDR3 sequence is CASSHRSGGAYNEQFF. The CDR3 DNA reads TGCGCCAGCAGCCATAGATCCGGGGGGGCATACAATGAGCAGTTCTTC.

The chain joins TRBV2 to TRBJ1-5; D not certain. Per germline, CDR1 SNHLY and CDR2 FYNNEI. Trimming removed 0 bases from V and 5 bases from J, with 8 bases in between. This CDR3 comprises 14 residues. The CDR3 region is CASSEALGYQPQHF. The CDR3 nucleotides read TGTGCCAGCAGTGAAGCGCTGGGGTATCAGCCCCAGCATTTT.

The gene calls are TRBV5-1 and TRBJ2-5; 16 bases map to TRBD2. J was trimmed by 5 bases and V by 3 bases; bases with no gene match: 7. The CDR3 consists of 17 residues. Germline CDR1 SGHRS, CDR2 YFSETQ. CDR3 sequence: CASSWGTSGRVAETQYF. The CDR3 region has the DNA TGCGCCAGCAGCTGGGGGACTAGCGGGAGGGTTGCGGAGACCCAGTACTTC.

This sequence joins TRBV6-4 and TRBJ1-2; a weak D match, TRBD1 (5 bases). CDR3 length: 11 amino acids. With 2 bases removed from V and 10 bases from J, the gap between germline ends came to 8 bases. Germline V gives CDR1 MRHNA, CDR2 SNTAGT. The CDR3 sequence: CASSDGGAYTF. The CDR3 nucleotides read TGTGCCAGCAGTGACGGTGGGGCCTACACCTTC.

This clone has just one count. The CDR3 region has the DNA TGTGCCAGCAGTTTATGGGACCCCACAGATACGCAGTATTTT. The encoded protein is CASSLWDPTDTQYF. The chain carries TRBV27 and TRBJ2-3, with D possibly being TRBD1 or TRBD2 (5 bases each). Germline-derived CDR1 and CDR2 are MNHEY and SMNVEV (reference sequence). The CDR3 runs to 14 residues. V lost 1 base to trimming and J lost 2 bases, with 7 bases between them.

This chain uses TRBV7-9 with TRBJ1-2, with 10 bases lining up with TRBD1. The length of the CDR3 is 15 residues. V was clipped by 5 bases and J by 10 bases; unmatched bases: 13. Germline assignment: CDR1 SEHNR and CDR2 FQNEAQ (reference sequence). The CDR3 nucleotides read TGTGCCAGCAGCCCGGGACAGGGGATCGTCGATGACTACACCTTC. Amino acid sequence: CASSPGQGIVDDYTF.

J is TRBJ2-7 and V is TRBV27; TRBD2 agrees at 7 bases. Germline CDR1 is MNHEY and CDR2 is SMNVEV (reference sequence). This CDR3 has 15 residues. V dropped 6 bases and J dropped 0; count of bases not matched to a gene: 8. CDR3 protein: CASRLGGSSSYEQYF. Written as DNA, the CDR3 is TGTGCCAGCAGGCTCGGCGGGAGTAGCTCCTACGAGCAGTACTTC.

The gene calls are TRBV15 and TRBJ2-1, with D uncertain. Between the trimmed V and J ends, which lost 1 base and 6 bases, there was a span of 4 bases. This CDR3 contains 12 residues. Looked up from germline, CDR1 is LNHNV and CDR2 is YYDKDF (reference sequence). The CDR3 region has the DNA TGTGCCACCAGCAGAGTGCGCAATGAGCAGTTCTTC. Its protein is CATSRVRNEQFF.

A few counts support this clone. The chain employs TRBV7-9 and TRBJ2-5, with 9 bases identical to TRBD1. The V segment lost 1 base and the J segment 5 bases; nucleotides outside the gene matches: 8. Germline V CDR1 and CDR2: SEHNR, FQNEAQ (reference sequence). The CDR3 has 16 amino acids. The CDR3 region has the DNA TGTGCCAGCAGCTTAGGGACAGGGGCGCTCGGGGAGACCCAGTACTTC. Translating gives CASSLGTGALGETQYF.

The rearrangement links TRBV7-3 to TRBJ2-1, with 8 bases that match TRBD1. Germline V gene sequence: CDR1 SGHTA, CDR2 FQGTGA. The length of the CDR3 is 14 residues. V shed 6 bases and J 5 bases; nucleotides not matched to a gene: 6. CDR3 nucleotides: TGTGCCAGCAGTCCCGGGACAGGCCACAATGAGCAGTTCTTC. This codes for CASSPGTGHNEQFF.